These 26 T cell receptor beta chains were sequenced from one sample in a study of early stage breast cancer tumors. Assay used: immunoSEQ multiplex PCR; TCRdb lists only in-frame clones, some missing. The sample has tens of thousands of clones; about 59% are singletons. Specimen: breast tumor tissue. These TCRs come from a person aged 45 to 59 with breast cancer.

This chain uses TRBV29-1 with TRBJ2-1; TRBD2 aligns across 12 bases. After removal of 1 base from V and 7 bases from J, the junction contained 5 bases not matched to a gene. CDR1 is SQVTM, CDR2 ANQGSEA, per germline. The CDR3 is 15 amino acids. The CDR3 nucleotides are TGCAGCGTTGAAGTACTAGCGGGAGGCGGGAATGAGCAGTTCTTC. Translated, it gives CSVEVLAGGGNEQFF.

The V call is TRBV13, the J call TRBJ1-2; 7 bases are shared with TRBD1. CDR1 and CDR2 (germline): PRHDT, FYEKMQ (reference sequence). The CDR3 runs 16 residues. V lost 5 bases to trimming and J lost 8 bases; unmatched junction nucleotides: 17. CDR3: CASSLTGPQGGLGYTF. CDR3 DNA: TGTGCCAGCAGCCTTACCGGGCCCCAGGGGGGACTAGGCTACACCTTC.

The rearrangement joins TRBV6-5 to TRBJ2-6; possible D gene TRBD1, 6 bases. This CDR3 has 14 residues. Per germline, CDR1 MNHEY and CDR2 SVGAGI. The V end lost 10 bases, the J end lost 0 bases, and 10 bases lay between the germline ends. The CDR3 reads CATTRGSGANVLTF. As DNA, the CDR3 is TGTGCCACCACCAGGGGCTCTGGGGCCAACGTCCTGACTTTC.

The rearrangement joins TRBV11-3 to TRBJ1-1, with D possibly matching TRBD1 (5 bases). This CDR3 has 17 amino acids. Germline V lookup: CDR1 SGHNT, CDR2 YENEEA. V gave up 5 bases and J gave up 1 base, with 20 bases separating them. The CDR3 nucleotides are TGTGCCAGCAGCAGTCAGGGTGGGTCAGGGAGGAACACTGAAGCTTTCTTT. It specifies CASSSQGGSGRNTEAFF.

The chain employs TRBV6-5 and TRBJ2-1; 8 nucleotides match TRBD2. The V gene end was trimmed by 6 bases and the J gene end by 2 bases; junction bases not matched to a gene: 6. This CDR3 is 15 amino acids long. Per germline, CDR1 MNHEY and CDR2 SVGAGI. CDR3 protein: CASRAGVGPYNEQFF. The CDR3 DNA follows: TGTGCCAGCAGAGCGGGAGTGGGACCCTACAATGAGCAGTTCTTC.

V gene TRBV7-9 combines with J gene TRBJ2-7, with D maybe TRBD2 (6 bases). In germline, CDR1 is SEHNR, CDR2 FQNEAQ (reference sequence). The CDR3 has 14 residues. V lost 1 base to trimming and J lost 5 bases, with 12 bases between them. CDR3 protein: CASSLGGVSNEQYF. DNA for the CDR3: TGTGCCAGCAGCTTAGGGGGGGTTTCGAACGAGCAGTACTTC.

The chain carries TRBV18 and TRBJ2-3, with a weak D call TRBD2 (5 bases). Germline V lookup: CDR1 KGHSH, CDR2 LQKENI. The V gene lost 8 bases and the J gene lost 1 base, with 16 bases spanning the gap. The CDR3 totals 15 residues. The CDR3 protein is CASRERLTRTDTQYF. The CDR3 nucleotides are TGTGCCAGCCGGGAAAGACTTACTCGCACAGATACGCAGTATTTT.

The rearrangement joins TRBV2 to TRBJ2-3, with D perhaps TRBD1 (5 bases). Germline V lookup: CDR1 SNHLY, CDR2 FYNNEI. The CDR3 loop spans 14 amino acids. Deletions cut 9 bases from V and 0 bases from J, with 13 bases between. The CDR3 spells CASFSRVSTDTQYF. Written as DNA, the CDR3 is TGTGCCAGTTTCTCCAGGGTGAGCACAGATACGCAGTATTTT.

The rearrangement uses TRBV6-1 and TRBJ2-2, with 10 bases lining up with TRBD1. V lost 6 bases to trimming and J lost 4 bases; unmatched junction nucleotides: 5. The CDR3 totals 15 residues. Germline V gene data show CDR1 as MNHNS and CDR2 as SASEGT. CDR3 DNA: TGTGCCAGCAGCCGGGGACAGGGGAGCACCGGGGAGCTGTTTTTT. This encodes CASSRGQGSTGELFF.

Written as DNA, the CDR3 is TGTGCCAGCAGCGCTCGGGGGCATGAGCAGTTCTTC. Its protein product is CASSARGHEQFF. The rearrangement uses TRBV9 and TRBJ2-1; D may match TRBD1 or TRBD2 (6 bases each). CDR3 length: 12 amino acids. Germline V gene data show CDR1 as SGDLS and CDR2 as YYNGEE. Trimming left V 3 bases short and J 8 bases short, with 9 bases between.

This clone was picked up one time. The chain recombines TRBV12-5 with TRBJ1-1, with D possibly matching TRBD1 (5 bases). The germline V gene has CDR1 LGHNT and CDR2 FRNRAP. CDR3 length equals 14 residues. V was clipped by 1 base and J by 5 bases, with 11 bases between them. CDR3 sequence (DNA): TGTGCTAGTGGTTTGGAGGGGCTAGGAACTGAAGCTTTCTTT. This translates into CASGLEGLGTEAFF.

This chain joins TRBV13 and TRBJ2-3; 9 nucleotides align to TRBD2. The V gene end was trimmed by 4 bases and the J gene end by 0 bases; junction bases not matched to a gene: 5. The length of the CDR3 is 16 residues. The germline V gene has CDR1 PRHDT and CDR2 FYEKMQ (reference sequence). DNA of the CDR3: TGTGCCAGCAGCTACCAGCGGGAGGCCAGCACAGATACGCAGTATTTT. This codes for CASSYQREASTDTQYF.

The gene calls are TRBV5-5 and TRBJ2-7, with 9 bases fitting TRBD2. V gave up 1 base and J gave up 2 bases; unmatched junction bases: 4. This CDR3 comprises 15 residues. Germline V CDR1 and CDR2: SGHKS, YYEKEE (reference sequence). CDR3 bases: TGTGCCAGCAGCTTGATGCTAGCGGGAACCTACGAGCAGTACTTC. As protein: CASSLMLAGTYEQYF.

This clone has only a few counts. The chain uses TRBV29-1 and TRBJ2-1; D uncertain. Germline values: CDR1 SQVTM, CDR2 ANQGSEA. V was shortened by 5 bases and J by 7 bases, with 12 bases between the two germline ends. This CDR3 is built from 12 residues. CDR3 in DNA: TGCAGCGTTAAAAGAGTAAATAATGAGCAGTTCTTC. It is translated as CSVKRVNNEQFF.

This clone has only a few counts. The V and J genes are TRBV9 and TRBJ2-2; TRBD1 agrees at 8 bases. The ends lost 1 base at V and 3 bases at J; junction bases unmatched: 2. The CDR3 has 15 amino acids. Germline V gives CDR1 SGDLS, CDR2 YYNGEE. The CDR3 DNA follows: TGTGCCAGCAGCGTATTGACAGGGGACACCGGGGAGCTGTTTTTT. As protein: CASSVLTGDTGELFF.

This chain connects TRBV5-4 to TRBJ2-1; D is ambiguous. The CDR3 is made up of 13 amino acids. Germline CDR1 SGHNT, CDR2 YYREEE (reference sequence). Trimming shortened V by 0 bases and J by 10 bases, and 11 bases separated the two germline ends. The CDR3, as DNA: TGTGCCAGCAGCTTGGCAATAGGTAACGAGCAGTTCTTC. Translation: CASSLAIGNEQFF.

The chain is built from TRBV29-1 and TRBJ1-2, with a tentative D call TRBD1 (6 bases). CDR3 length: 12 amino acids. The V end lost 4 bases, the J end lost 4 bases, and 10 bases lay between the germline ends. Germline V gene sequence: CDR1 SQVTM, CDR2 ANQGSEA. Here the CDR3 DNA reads TGCAGCGTTGCAACAGGGCTCTATGGCTACACCTTC. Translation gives CSVATGLYGYTF.

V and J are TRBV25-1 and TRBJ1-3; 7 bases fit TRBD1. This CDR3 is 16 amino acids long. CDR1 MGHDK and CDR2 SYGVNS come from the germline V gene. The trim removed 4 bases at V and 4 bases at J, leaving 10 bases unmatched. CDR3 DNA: TGTGCCAGCAGTGCTTCGTGGCAGGGGGAAGGAAACACCATATATTTT. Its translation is CASSASWQGEGNTIYF.

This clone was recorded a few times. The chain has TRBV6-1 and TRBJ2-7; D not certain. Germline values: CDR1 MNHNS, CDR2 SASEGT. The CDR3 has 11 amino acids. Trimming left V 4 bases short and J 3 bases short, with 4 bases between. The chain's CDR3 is CASSVHYEQYF. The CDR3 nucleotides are TGTGCCAGCAGTGTTCACTACGAGCAGTACTTC.

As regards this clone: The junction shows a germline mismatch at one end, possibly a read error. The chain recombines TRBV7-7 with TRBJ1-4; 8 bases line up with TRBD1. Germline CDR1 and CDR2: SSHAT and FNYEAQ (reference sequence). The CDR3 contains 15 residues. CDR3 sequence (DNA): TGTGCTAGCAGCCCGGGGACAGGACGCGGGGAAAAACTGTTTTTT. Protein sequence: CASSPGTGRGEKLFF. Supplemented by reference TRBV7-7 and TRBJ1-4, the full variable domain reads GAGVSQSPRYKVTKRGQDVTLRCDPISSHATLYWYQQALGQGPEFLTYFNYEAQPDKSGLPSDRFSAERPEGSISTLTIQRTEQRDSAMYRCASSPGTGRGEKLFFGSGTQLSVL.

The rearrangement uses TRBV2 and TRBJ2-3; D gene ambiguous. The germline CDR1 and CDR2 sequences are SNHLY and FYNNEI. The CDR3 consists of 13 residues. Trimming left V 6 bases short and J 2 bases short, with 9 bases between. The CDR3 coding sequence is TGTGCCAGCAGGCCTAGGATCACAGATACGCAGTATTTT. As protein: CASRPRITDTQYF.

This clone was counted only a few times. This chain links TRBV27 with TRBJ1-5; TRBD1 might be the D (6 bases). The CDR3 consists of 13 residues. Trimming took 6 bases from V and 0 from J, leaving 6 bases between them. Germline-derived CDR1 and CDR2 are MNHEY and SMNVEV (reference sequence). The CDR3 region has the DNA TGTGCCAGCAGGGACAGTAGCAATCAGCCCCAGCATTTT. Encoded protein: CASRDSSNQPQHF.

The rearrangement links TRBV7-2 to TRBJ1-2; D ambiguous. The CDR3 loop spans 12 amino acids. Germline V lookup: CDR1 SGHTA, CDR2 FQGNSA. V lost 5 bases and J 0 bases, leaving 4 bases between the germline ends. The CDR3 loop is CASSATNYGYTF. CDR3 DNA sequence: TGTGCCAGCAGCGCAACTAACTATGGCTACACCTTC.

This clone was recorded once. CDR3 in DNA: TGTGCCAGCAGCTTAGATCCCGGGACTAGCGGGATCGGTGGGACCCAGTACTTC. This translates into CASSLDPGTSGIGGTQYF. The chain recombines TRBV7-8 with TRBJ2-5; 13 bases agree with TRBD2. CDR3 length: 18 residues. Germline V gene data show CDR1 as SGHVS and CDR2 as FQNEAQ. Losses at the gene ends were 1 base for V and 7 bases for J; bases not matched to a gene: 12. Full variable domain (missing parts from reference TRBV7-8 and TRBJ2-5): GAGVSQSPRYKVAKRGQDVALRCDPISGHVSLFWYQQALGQGPEFLTYFQNEAQLDKSGLPSDRFFAERPEGSVSTLKIQRTQQEDSAVYLCASSLDPGTSGIGGTQYFGPGTRLLVL.

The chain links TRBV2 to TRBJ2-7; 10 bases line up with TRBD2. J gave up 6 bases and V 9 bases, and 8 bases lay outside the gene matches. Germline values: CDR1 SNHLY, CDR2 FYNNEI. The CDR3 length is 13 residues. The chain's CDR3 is CASLPAGGAEQYF. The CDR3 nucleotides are TGTGCCAGTCTCCCAGCGGGAGGGGCCGAGCAGTACTTC.

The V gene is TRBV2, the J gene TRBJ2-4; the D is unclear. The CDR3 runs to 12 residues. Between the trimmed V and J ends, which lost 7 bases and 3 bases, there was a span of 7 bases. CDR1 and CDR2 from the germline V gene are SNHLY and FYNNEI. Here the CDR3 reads CASKVNKNIQYF. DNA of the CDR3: TGTGCCAGCAAGGTGAACAAAAACATTCAGTACTTC. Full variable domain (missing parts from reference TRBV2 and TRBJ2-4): EPEVTQTPSHQVTQMGQEVILRCVPISNHLYFYWYRQILGQKVEFLVSFYNNEISEKSEIFDDQFSVERPDGSNFTLKIRSTKLEDSAMYFCASKVNKNIQYFGAGTRLSVL.